The 24 T cell receptor beta chains in this list originate from one sample, sequenced in a study of long-term antiretroviral therapy in people with HIV. Researchers ran immunoSEQ v3.0 at survey level. Using immunoSEQ multiplex PCR, the repertoire was profiled, and TCRdb retains in-frame clones only, with some absent. Altogether some 22,000 clones are present, 79% being singletons, with the ten largest covering about a tenth. Here the sequenced sample was unsorted PBMCs, taken 4.1 years after starting antiretroviral therapy. These receptors all stem from a woman between 35 and 50 years old with HIV.

The rearrangement joins TRBV7-2 to TRBJ1-2, with 7 bases matching TRBD1. The CDR3 totals 14 residues. In germline, CDR1 is SGHTA, CDR2 FQGNSA. Trimming at V came to 1 base and at J to 5 bases, leaving 4 bases not matched to a gene. The CDR3 DNA is TGTGCCAGCAGCTTAGAGGGGGCGAGGTATGGCTACACCTTC. Protein sequence: CASSLEGARYGYTF.

The CDR3 protein is CASRPSRGGRQRFTDTQYF. CDR3 coding DNA: TGTGCCAGCCGACCTTCCCGGGGCGGGAGGCAACGTTTCACAGATACGCAGTATTTT. The chain uses TRBV7-9 and TRBJ2-3; TRBD2 matches at 8 bases. This CDR3 has 19 residues. Germline values: CDR1 SEHNR, CDR2 FQNEAQ (reference sequence). Trimming removed 8 bases from V and 2 bases from J; junction bases left unmatched: 21.

The chain is built from TRBV19 and TRBJ2-5; D unresolved. V was clipped by 3 bases and J by 5 bases, with 10 bases between them. This CDR3 comprises 13 residues. CDR1 is LNHDA and CDR2 is SQIVND in the germline V gene (reference sequence). The CDR3 bases are TGTGCCAGTAGTATTGCGCGTAGGGAGACCCAGTACTTC. Its protein is CASSIARRETQYF.

The chain uses TRBV5-4 and TRBJ1-2; possibly TRBD1 for D (5 bases). Germline values: CDR1 SGHNT, CDR2 YYREEE (reference sequence). The length of the CDR3 is 14 residues. V dropped 0 bases and J dropped 0 bases, with 6 bases sitting between them. CDR3 sequence reads: CASSLGGTNYGYTF. CDR3 DNA sequence: TGTGCCAGCAGCTTGGGGGGGACTAACTATGGCTACACCTTC.

The chain uses TRBV7-9 and TRBJ1-4; perhaps TRBD1 as D (5 bases). Germline V lookup: CDR1 SEHNR, CDR2 FQNEAQ (reference sequence). This CDR3 spans 16 amino acids. Trimming pared 4 bases from V and 0 bases from J, leaving 12 bases between. CDR3 in amino acids: CASSSGTAATNEKLFF. CDR3 DNA sequence: TGTGCCAGCAGCTCCGGGACCGCAGCAACTAATGAAAAACTGTTTTTT.

In this sample, this clone turned up once. The chain has TRBV30 and TRBJ1-1; D is undetermined. Trimming took 0 bases from V and 1 from J, leaving 15 bases between them. This CDR3 spans 16 amino acids. CDR1 and CDR2 from the germline V gene are GTSNPN and SVGIG (reference sequence). Written as DNA, the CDR3 is TGTGCCTGGAGTGTAAGCGTGTATAGGCCGAACACTGAAGCTTTCTTT. This translates into CAWSVSVYRPNTEAFF.

V gene TRBV2 combines with J gene TRBJ2-2; D remains unclear. This CDR3 has 15 residues. V was cut by 7 bases and J by 5 bases, with 17 bases left in between. Germline V lookup: CDR1 SNHLY, CDR2 FYNNEI. As DNA, the CDR3 is TGTGCCAGCAAATCCTTCCGTGGGGATACCGGGGAGCTGTTTTTT. It encodes CASKSFRGDTGELFF.

As DNA, the CDR3 is TGCGCCAGCAGCCAAGGGAACAGGGGGCGGGGGAACACTGAAGCTTTCTTT. Translating it yields CASSQGNRGRGNTEAFF. This chain joins TRBV4-1 and TRBJ1-1; TRBD1 aligns across 9 bases. This CDR3 region has 17 residues. V was pared by 1 base and J by 1 base, with 7 bases of the junction left unmatched. Germline V CDR1 and CDR2: MGHRA, YSYEKL.

CDR3: CASSEAGQFSTEQFF. In nucleotides, the CDR3 is TGCGCCAGCAGTGAGGCGGGCCAATTTAGCACTGAGCAGTTCTTC. The chain recombines TRBV10-2 with TRBJ2-1, with TRBD2 as a possible D gene (5 bases). CDR3 size: 15 residues. Germline CDR1 and CDR2: WSHSY and SAAADI. Trimming removed 2 bases at V and 9 bases at J, with 17 bases between.

A few counts support this clone. J is TRBJ1-2 and V is TRBV4-1, with a tentative D call TRBD1 (6 bases). The germline CDR1 and CDR2 sequences are MGHRA and YSYEKL. V was pared by 4 bases and J by 0 bases, with 15 bases between. CDR3 length: 16 residues. The CDR3 spells CASSLSDRPANYGYTF. CDR3 sequence (DNA): TGCGCCAGCAGCCTTTCCGACAGGCCAGCTAACTATGGCTACACCTTC.

The chain combines TRBV10-3 with TRBJ1-2, with a tentative D call TRBD1 (6 bases). The CDR3 contains 16 residues. The V end was cut by 10 bases, the J end by 6 bases, with 27 bases between. Per germline, CDR1 ENHRY and CDR2 SYGVKD. The CDR3 DNA is TGTGCCACCGTGAGGGGCGTTGCAGGGGATGATGATGGCTACACCTTC. This encodes CATVRGVAGDDDGYTF.

This clone was seen only once. The genes are TRBV5-6 and TRBJ1-1; unclear D gene. The V and J ends lost 0 bases and 1 base respectively, with 7 bases between them. Germline CDR1 is SGHDT and CDR2 is YYEEEE. The CDR3 extends over 14 amino acids. CDR3 nucleotide sequence: TGTGCCAGCAGCTTGGTGCAGCGGAACACTGAAGCTTTCTTT. It specifies CASSLVQRNTEAFF. Together with reference TRBV5-6 and TRBJ1-1, the CDR3 gives the full variable domain: DAGVTQSPTHLIKTRGQQVTLRCSPKSGHDTVSWYQQALGQGPQFIFQYYEEEERQRGNFPDRFSGHQFPNYSSELNVNALLLGDSALYLCASSLVQRNTEAFFGQGTRLTVV.

The chain uses TRBV10-3 and TRBJ1-6; TRBD1 might be the D (6 bases). Germline CDR1 and CDR2: ENHRY and SYGVKD. The CDR3 runs 16 residues. Trimming took off 5 bases at V and 9 bases at J, with 20 bases between the two ends. For the CDR3, the DNA is TGTGCCATCAGTCCCCAACAAGGGGGAAACGGTTCACCCCTCCACTTT. Its translation: CAISPQQGGNGSPLHF.

The chain employs TRBV7-6 and TRBJ2-1; no firm D call. The length of the CDR3 is 12 residues. Per the germline V gene, CDR1 is SGHVS and CDR2 is FNYEAQ. Trimming took off 6 bases at V and 8 bases at J, with 11 bases between the two ends. Here the CDR3 DNA reads TGTGCCAGCAGTTACCTCGGGCATGAGCAGTTCTTC. Protein: CASSYLGHEQFF.

The CDR3 sequence: CASSLYGTGRTGELFF. The CDR3 region has the DNA TGCGCCAGCAGCTTGTATGGGACAGGTAGAACCGGGGAGCTGTTTTTT. This rearrangement joins TRBV5-1 to TRBJ2-2; 8 bases match TRBD1. With 1 base clipped from V and 5 bases from J, the junction kept 7 bases outside the gene matches. Germline V gene lookup returns CDR1 SGHRS and CDR2 YFSETQ. The CDR3 totals 16 residues. Variable domain in full (rest from reference TRBV5-1 and TRBJ2-2): KAGVTQTPRYLIKTRGQQVTLSCSPISGHRSVSWYQQTPGQGLQFLFEYFSETQRNKGNFPGRFSGRQFSNSRSEMNVSTLELGDSALYLCASSLYGTGRTGELFFGEGSRLTVL.

This clone appeared a few times. The V gene is TRBV1, the J gene TRBJ2-1; the D call TRBD1 from the table was never checked on the DNA. TRBV1 is a recognized pseudogene. This CDR3 spans 16 amino acids. The CDR3 region is CTSSQEVRGPRNEQFF. The CDR3, as DNA: TGCACCAGCAGCCAAGAGGTCAGGGGCCCCCGCAATGAGCAGTTCTTC.

The chain couples TRBV5-1 to TRBJ1-1; 7 bases fit TRBD1. Trimming took 0 bases from V and 2 from J; bases not matched to a gene: 1. The CDR3 loop spans 14 amino acids. Per the germline V gene, CDR1 is SGHRS and CDR2 is YFSETQ. CDR3: CASSLEGGNTEAFF. CDR3 nucleotides: TGCGCCAGCAGCTTGGAAGGGGGCAACACTGAAGCTTTCTTT.

In its sample, this clone was seen a few times. The chain recombines TRBV27 with TRBJ2-3; D might be TRBD1 or TRBD2, each matching 5 bases. Trimming stripped 0 bases from V and 3 bases from J, with 13 bases between. CDR1 and CDR2 from the germline V gene are MNHEY and SMNVEV (reference sequence). The CDR3 extends over 16 amino acids. CDR3 in DNA: TGTGCCAGCAGTTTATCCCTTGGGGGAGTGACAGATACGCAGTATTTT. Translated: CASSLSLGGVTDTQYF.

The chain combines TRBV7-6 with TRBJ1-1; TRBD1 might be the D (6 bases). CDR1 is SGHVS and CDR2 is FNYEAQ in the germline V gene. This CDR3 has 14 amino acids. Trimming pared 5 bases from V and 0 bases from J, leaving 10 bases between. The CDR3 DNA follows: TGTGCCAGCAGCCCCGACAGGTTGAACACTGAAGCTTTCTTT. Its translation is CASSPDRLNTEAFF.

The genes are TRBV18 and TRBJ1-4; D remains unclear. The germline CDR1 and CDR2 sequences are KGHSH and LQKENI. Trimming shortened V by 6 bases and J by 7 bases, and 12 bases separated the two germline ends. The CDR3 covers 13 residues. CDR3 amino acids: CASSPRKVEKLFF. As DNA, the CDR3 is TGTGCCAGCTCTCCAAGGAAGGTTGAAAAACTGTTTTTT. The full variable domain, rest sourced from reference TRBV18 and TRBJ1-4, is NAGVMQNPRHLVRRRGQEARLRCSPMKGHSHVYWYRQLPEEGLKFMVYLQKENIIDESGMPKERFSAEFPKEGPSILRIQQVVRGDSAAYFCASSPRKVEKLFFGSGTQLSVL.

This clone was observed a single time. The chain joins TRBV11-3 to TRBJ2-5, with 8 bases matching TRBD1. Unmatched junction bases numbered 4, after V lost 0 bases and J lost 4 bases. Germline CDR1 reads SGHNT; CDR2 reads YENEEA. There are 15 residues in the CDR3. The CDR3 region is CASSLDRGTGETQYF. CDR3 bases: TGTGCCAGCAGCTTAGATCGGGGGACAGGAGAGACCCAGTACTTC.

The V call is TRBV5-6, the J call TRBJ2-3; 12 bases map to TRBD1. The germline V gene encodes CDR1 SGHDT and CDR2 YYEEEE. V was pared by 4 bases and J by 4 bases, with 4 bases of the junction left unmatched. The CDR3 contains 15 residues. The CDR3 sequence: CASSDGTGGADTQYF. CDR3 nucleotide sequence: TGTGCCAGCAGCGACGGGACAGGGGGCGCAGATACGCAGTATTTT.

The count of this clone is one. The J gene is TRBJ1-2, the V gene TRBV29-1, with no clear D. Trimming took 4 bases from V and 8 from J, leaving 17 bases between them. Germline values: CDR1 SQVTM, CDR2 ANQGSEA. CDR3 length: 13 amino acids. The CDR3 DNA follows: TGCAGCGTTGGGTTGGGTAAGGAGGACGGCTACACCTTC. It codes for CSVGLGKEDGYTF.

Written as DNA, the CDR3 is TGTGCCAGCAGTCCCCTTATGGGGCTCTACGAGCAGTACTTC. As protein: CASSPLMGLYEQYF. The chain carries TRBV28 and TRBJ2-7; a weak D match, TRBD1 (5 bases). V lost 5 bases, J lost 3 bases, and 14 bases lay in between. Per germline, CDR1 MDHEN and CDR2 SYDVKM. The CDR3 length is 14 residues.